This TCR beta chain stems from a study of low-dose radiotherapy and immunotherapy resistance in tumors. As for the study in general: Intravenous ipilimumab 1 mg/kg every six weeks was given with nivolumab 240 mg every two weeks. Each two-week cycle included intravenous cyclophosphamide 200 mg/m2, given one day before radiation and immunotherapy.

This clonotype was detected ten times or more. With TRAV- and TRBV-specific primers, first-strand cDNA was made, covering the alpha and beta chains. A constant-region primer paired with the V-primer adapter amplified TCRs over about 18 PCR cycles. The isolated mRNA underwent amplification through in vitro transcription. Via MiXCR, TCRdb re-called the reads, giving one row per CDR3 protein. Of 55,000 to 70,000 distinct CDR3 sequences in the sample, roughly 24% were seen once. Time point reported: before trial treatment. Germline-derived CDR1 and CDR2 are MDHEN and SYDVKM. Trimming pared 5 bases from V and 5 bases from J, leaving 9 bases between. The CDR3 consists of 12 residues.

The chain carries TRBV28 and TRBJ1-2; D call uncertain. This specimen was PBMCs, taken before treatment. The receptor was isolated from a male donor with prostate cancer. CDR3: CASSRDAYGYTF. CDR3 bases: TGTGCCAGCAGTCGGGATGCATATGGCTACACCTTC.